The source of this T cell receptor beta chain is a study of shared clonotypes between healthy human individuals (dated by TCRdb to about 2020). Background on the whole study: The cohort included three men and a couple of women between 18 and 49 years of age. Per donor, leukapheresis produced somewhere between about 0.85 and 8.9 billion PBMCs. To estimate repertoire size and how much clonotypes are shared between individuals, the study performed deep sequencing of blood TCR repertoires from a handful of healthy adults. Libraries were prepared and TCR repertoires were sequenced by different laboratories using diverse techniques, in order to increase sequencing depth and limit assay-specific biases.

The donors were healthy, HIV-negative adults who had no recently reported acute infections or vaccinations. All donors were Caucasian adults living in Nashville, Tennessee, USA. For unsorted samples, some 100 million PBMCs were counted and genomic DNA was extracted with the QIAamp DNA Blood Mini kit. Blood was obtained by leukapheresis, after which PBMCs were separated by Ficoll-Histopaque density gradient centrifugation and cryopreserved in liquid nitrogen vapor phase. Using the deep immunoSEQ assay, TCR CDR3 regions were amplified from genomic DNA by multiplex PCR. Genomic DNA extracted from each cell subset was distributed evenly over all wells of several immunoSEQ 96-well plates, and each plate served as one replicate. For unsorted PBMC, each replicate PCR was loaded with approximately 0.3 ug genomic DNA, equivalent to about 33,000 T cell genomes. Unsorted PBMC genomic DNA was sequenced across ten immunoSEQ deep assay plates. The purified libraries were quantified using a Qubit 3.0 fluorometer, sized with a Bioanalyzer 2100, and then quantified again using the KAPA Library Quantification kit. Every immunoSEQ 96-well plate was sequenced on a dedicated single-read 150-cycle Illumina NextSeq 550 flow cell. Processing in the source paper ran as follows. The immunoSEQ output contained only junctional sequences without quality scores, so filtering could not match that applied to full-length reads. To assign V/J genes and CDR3, sequences were annotated against IMGT germline references using PyIR, a Python wrapper for IgBLAST v1.9. Reads with weak V/J assignments (E-value above 1e-6), missing CDR3, stop codons, out-of-frame junctions, or ambiguous translated residues were removed. V3J clonotypes were defined as sequences sharing the same inferred V gene, J gene, and CDR3 amino acid sequence. Percentage overlap between repertoires was computed as shared unique clonotypes divided by the size of the smaller repertoire. Repertoire richness was assessed with RTK rarefaction, the Chao1 estimator, and Recon v2.1 estimates of unobserved clonotypes. TCRdb limited this immuneACCESS table to in-frame rearrangements with V and J called. A share of clones is missing; checked studies link under half to unresolved V genes, and the rest is unexplained. The D gene and trimming were derived from the DNA, and the V and J assignments and clone size from that table. The sample table lists 450,000 to 500,000 clones, 81% of them with a count of one. Approximately 11% of the sample is held by the ten biggest clonotypes.

Worth noting for this clone: Which antigen it targets is not known. No clone much larger than this one lies a single base away; base qualities are absent.

From cysteine to phenylalanine, the CDR3 is 16 amino acids long. CDR3 DNA is the only sequence kept; it has 48 bases, read in frame from the first base. Trimming leaves V shorter by 2 bases and J shorter by 5 bases, with the junction holding 6 bases beyond the gene matches. Taken from the germline V gene, the CDR1 and CDR2 loops are MDHEN and SYDVKM. Overall results and qualifications from the work: Because the study included only a small number of donors, the genetic and exposure-history diversity represented was limited. Based on pairwise subsampling, the degree of clonotype sharing among donors was expected to be affected by sequencing depth. Sampling was restricted to blood, and TCR repertoires in tissues likely differ from the TCR repertoires found in blood.

The source material was PBMCs. The rearranged chain carries TRBV28 and TRBJ2-2, with 9 central nucleotides matching TRBD2. This receptor was taken from a woman in her 40s in good health. Some clones in this sample may be carry-over from other donors' samples. DNA sequence: TGTGCCAGCAGTTTAGTTAGCGGGAGTTGGACCGGGGAGCTGTTTTTT. Its protein product is CASSLVSGSWTGELFF.